These 26 T cell receptor beta chains came from one sample sequenced in a study of stem cell transplantation in POMP-related autoinflammatory disease. Study conclusions and caveats: Patients with PRAID showed a restricted number of unique TRB V-J gene pairings. Across all analyzed T-cell subsets, patients with PRAID tended toward reduced diversity and increased clonality.

Clones were read by immunoSEQ multiplex PCR, and TCRdb kept only the in-frame ones, dropping some. Of about 8,000 clones in the sample, just over 90% were seen once. These receptors' antigens are unknown. The sample was CD8+ T cells from PBMCs, taken before stem cell transplantation. These receptors originate from a human donor with POMP-related autoinflammation and immune dysregulation (PRAID).

This sequence joins TRBV7-9 and TRBJ2-1; perhaps TRBD2 as D (5 bases). The CDR3 totals 17 residues. The germline V and J ends were trimmed by 3 bases and 1 base, with 16 bases remaining between them. Germline V CDR1 and CDR2: SEHNR, FQNEAQ (reference sequence). As DNA, the CDR3 is TGTGCCAGCAGCTTGCTAGCTATATATAGTTCCTACAATGAGCAGTTCTTC. Translated: CASSLLAIYSSYNEQFF.

This chain links TRBV10-1 with TRBJ2-3; D is unclear. This CDR3 spans 15 amino acids. The V end was cut by 0 bases, the J end by 5 bases, with 12 bases between. Looked up from germline, CDR1 is WNHNN and CDR2 is SYGVQD (reference sequence). The CDR3 DNA reads as TGCGCCAGCAGTGAGTCGCCCTCTGGTAGAGATACGCAGTATTTT. Its protein product is CASSESPSGRDTQYF.

The V call is TRBV5-5, the J call TRBJ1-5, with D unclear. The CDR3 is 15 residues long. Germline CDR1 is SGHKS and CDR2 is YYEKEE (reference sequence). The V and J ends lost 3 bases and 0 bases respectively, with 10 bases between them. CDR3 coding DNA: TGTGCCAGCAGCTCGGACTCCGCTAGCAATCAGCCCCAGCATTTT. This codes for CASSSDSASNQPQHF.

The chain recombines TRBV27 with TRBJ2-3; no firm D call. There are 11 residues in the CDR3. The V end was cut by 6 bases, the J end by 6 bases, with 7 bases between. Germline values: CDR1 MNHEY, CDR2 SMNVEV (reference sequence). DNA for the CDR3: TGTGCCAGCAGGAGGTGGGATACGCAGTATTTT. Translating gives CASRRWDTQYF.

The V gene is TRBV7-9, the J gene TRBJ1-2; 10 bases map to TRBD1. CDR3 size: 16 residues. Germline loops: CDR1 SEHNR, CDR2 FQNEAQ (reference sequence). J was trimmed by 5 bases and V by 2 bases; bases with no gene match: 8. This CDR3 is CASSLYATGGRYGYTF. The CDR3 coding sequence is TGTGCCAGCAGCTTATACGCGACAGGGGGCCGATATGGCTACACCTTC. The full variable domain, rest sourced from reference TRBV7-9 and TRBJ1-2, is DTGVSQNPRHKITKRGQNVTFRCDPISEHNRLYWYRQTLGQGPEFLTYFQNEAQLEKSRLLSDRFSAERPKGSFSTLEIQRTEQGDSAMYLCASSLYATGGRYGYTFGSGTRLTVV.

The chain is built from TRBV6-5 and TRBJ2-2, with 10 positions matching TRBD2. V was pared by 4 bases and J by 4 bases, with 6 bases of the junction left unmatched. The CDR3 length is 16 residues. In germline, CDR1 is MNHEY, CDR2 SVGAGI. CDR3 sequence reads: CASSWSGGAVTGELFF. CDR3 DNA sequence: TGTGCCAGCAGTTGGAGCGGGGGGGCCGTCACCGGGGAGCTGTTTTTT.

The V call is TRBV27, the J call TRBJ2-5; D is perhaps TRBD2 (5 bases). Looked up from germline, CDR1 is MNHEY and CDR2 is SMNVEV (reference sequence). V was cut by 3 bases and J by 4 bases, with 9 bases left in between. The CDR3 has 13 residues. The CDR3, as DNA: TGTGCCAGCAGTTTTTACAGCGGAGAGACCCAGTACTTC. It encodes CASSFYSGETQYF.

This chain connects TRBV4-2 to TRBJ1-2; D not certain. Trimming removed 1 base at V and 1 base at J, with 4 bases between. Germline V gene lookup returns CDR1 LGHNA and CDR2 YNFKEQ. The CDR3 totals 13 residues. The CDR3 sequence is CASSQGLNYGYTF. CDR3 nucleotide sequence: TGTGCCAGCAGCCAAGGACTTAACTATGGCTACACCTTC.

The chain joins TRBV19 to TRBJ2-3, with D tentatively TRBD1 (5 bases). This CDR3 region has 12 residues. The ends were cut back, 6 bases at V and 3 bases at J, with 7 bases in the middle. The germline V gene has CDR1 LNHDA and CDR2 SQIVND (reference sequence). Here the CDR3 reads CASSPGTDTQYF. Written as DNA, the CDR3 is TGTGCCAGTAGCCCAGGGACAGATACGCAGTATTTT.

Only one count was recorded for this clone. The gene calls are TRBV11-2 and TRBJ2-7, with unresolved D. This CDR3 is 13 amino acids long. Trimming left V 6 bases short and J 2 bases short, with 11 bases between. Germline V gives CDR1 SGHAT, CDR2 FQNNGV. CDR3 amino acids: CASRASLTYEQYF. The CDR3, as DNA: TGTGCCAGCAGGGCGTCACTTACCTACGAGCAGTACTTC.

There are a few counts of this clone. This sequence joins TRBV20-1 and TRBJ1-1; perhaps TRBD1 as D (5 bases). Trimming cost V 8 bases and J 8 bases, with 15 bases left between them. Germline lookup yields CDR1 DFQATT and CDR2 SNEGSKA (reference sequence). CDR3 length equals 11 residues. CDR3 nucleotide sequence: TGCAGTACTCCCGACAGCACCGAAGCTTTCTTT. Residues: CSTPDSTEAFF.

The rearrangement joins TRBV11-3 to TRBJ2-7; 13 bases are shared with TRBD2. Near its end, the DNA agrees better with TRBJ2-5, so the J call may be wrong. The CDR3 runs 17 residues. Germline V gives CDR1 SGHNT, CDR2 YENEEA. This chain's CDR3 is CASSQRGTSGNQETQYF. The CDR3 DNA reads TGTGCCAGCAGCCAGAGAGGGACTAGCGGGAACCAAGAGACCCAGTACTTC.

The chain uses TRBV4-1 and TRBJ1-2, with D tentatively TRBD1 (5 bases). Trimming removed 4 bases at V and 8 bases at J, with 20 bases between. Per germline, CDR1 MGHRA and CDR2 YSYEKL. This CDR3 spans 15 amino acids. Here the CDR3 reads CASSLPGLLNAGYTF. CDR3 bases: TGCGCCAGCAGCCTACCGGGACTCTTAAATGCGGGCTACACCTTC.

The chain recombines TRBV28 with TRBJ1-3; D is unclear. The V and J ends lost 6 bases and 4 bases respectively, with 7 bases between them. Germline V gene sequence: CDR1 MDHEN, CDR2 SYDVKM. This CDR3 has 12 residues. The CDR3 protein is CASSPGGNTIYF. CDR3 nucleotide sequence: TGTGCCAGCAGCCCCGGAGGAAACACCATATATTTT.

The chain recombines TRBV11-3 with TRBJ2-5; 13 nucleotides align to TRBD2. With 5 bases clipped from V and 0 bases from J, the junction kept 6 bases outside the gene matches. The germline V gene encodes CDR1 SGHNT and CDR2 YENEEA. The CDR3 has 17 residues. The CDR3 region is CASSQRGTSGNQETQYF. DNA of the CDR3: TGTGCCAGCAGCCAGAGAGGGACTAGCGGGAACCAAGAGACCCAGTACTTC.

This clone was seen once. As DNA, the CDR3 is TGTGCCAGCAGCTTATTAGGAGCAGGGGAGTACGAGCAGTACTTC. It codes for CASSLLGAGEYEQYF. The rearrangement links TRBV7-9 to TRBJ2-7; a possible D gene is TRBD1 (6 bases). Deletions cut 2 bases from V and 4 bases from J, with 15 bases between. CDR3 length: 15 amino acids. The germline V gene has CDR1 SEHNR and CDR2 FQNEAQ (reference sequence).

This sequence joins TRBV6-5 and TRBJ2-1; maybe TRBD1 (6 bases). Trimming shortened V by 6 bases and J by 1 base, and 10 bases separated the two germline ends. CDR3 length equals 14 residues. The germline CDR1 and CDR2 sequences are MNHEY and SVGAGI. The CDR3 DNA sequence: TGTGCCAGCAGCCGACAGGAATCCTACAATGAGCAGTTCTTC. It translates to CASSRQESYNEQFF.

The chain employs TRBV2 and TRBJ2-7; D remains ambiguous. This CDR3 is built from 13 residues. V gave up 7 bases and J gave up 6 bases, with 16 bases separating them. The germline gives CDR1 SNHLY, CDR2 FYNNEI. DNA of the CDR3: TGTGCCAGCACTCCCGACAACTCCCCCGAGCAGTACTTC. This codes for CASTPDNSPEQYF. The whole variable domain, filled in from reference TRBV2 and TRBJ2-7, reads EPEVTQTPSHQVTQMGQEVILRCVPISNHLYFYWYRQILGQKVEFLVSFYNNEISEKSEIFDDQFSVERPDGSNFTLKIRSTKLEDSAMYFCASTPDNSPEQYFGPGTRLTVT.

This clone was detected only once. This chain links TRBV27 with TRBJ2-7; no clear D gene. The CDR3 length is 15 residues. Germline V lookup: CDR1 MNHEY, CDR2 SMNVEV (reference sequence). The V end lost 2 bases, the J end lost 0 bases, and 11 bases lay between the germline ends. CDR3 residues: CASSLDATPSYEQYF. The CDR3 coding sequence is TGTGCCAGCAGTTTAGACGCAACCCCCTCCTACGAGCAGTACTTC.

The genes are TRBV2 and TRBJ1-5, with 7 bases identical to TRBD1. The V gene end was trimmed by 6 bases and the J gene end by 6 bases; junction bases not matched to a gene: 8. CDR3 length: 14 amino acids. The V gene's germline CDR1 is SNHLY and CDR2 FYNNEI. The CDR3 protein is CASRNRGSGQPQHF. CDR3 sequence (DNA): TGTGCCAGCAGAAACAGGGGATCAGGTCAGCCCCAGCATTTT.

The chain links TRBV4-1 to TRBJ2-7; D might be TRBD2 (5 bases). The CDR3 has 15 amino acids. Trimming took 6 bases from V and 7 from J, leaving 22 bases between them. Germline V lookup: CDR1 MGHRA, CDR2 YSYEKL. The CDR3 spells CASSPQRLARSEQYF. For the CDR3, the DNA is TGCGCCAGCAGTCCTCAGAGGTTAGCGAGGTCTGAGCAGTACTTC.

The chain joins TRBV4-1 to TRBJ2-3; D unresolved. CDR1 MGHRA and CDR2 YSYEKL come from the germline V gene. This CDR3 has 15 amino acids. V lost 1 base to trimming and J lost 2 bases, with 10 bases between them. The CDR3 sequence: CASSQASRFTDTQYF. The CDR3 region has the DNA TGCGCCAGCAGCCAAGCTAGTAGATTCACAGATACGCAGTATTTT.

J is TRBJ2-3 and V is TRBV19, with 10 bases that match TRBD1. V lost 0 bases to trimming and J lost 1 base; unmatched junction nucleotides: 4. The CDR3 has 17 amino acids. Germline lookup yields CDR1 LNHDA and CDR2 SQIVND (reference sequence). CDR3 loop: CASSIDSGQGGTDTQYF. Written as DNA, the CDR3 is TGTGCCAGTAGTATAGATTCCGGACAGGGGGGCACAGATACGCAGTATTTT.

The V call is TRBV19, the J call TRBJ1-5, with TRBD1 matching 12 bases. The length of the CDR3 is 15 residues. Germline loops: CDR1 LNHDA, CDR2 SQIVND (reference sequence). V gave up 5 bases and J gave up 1 base; unmatched junction bases: 0. The chain's CDR3 is CASSGTGGSNQPQHF. CDR3 bases: TGTGCCAGTAGTGGGACAGGGGGCAGCAATCAGCCCCAGCATTTT.

This chain uses TRBV5-1 with TRBJ2-1, with a weak D call TRBD2 (6 bases). The V end was cut by 4 bases, the J end by 4 bases, with 15 bases between. Germline V gene sequence: CDR1 SGHRS, CDR2 YFSETQ. This CDR3 spans 15 amino acids. CDR3 sequence (DNA): TGCGCCAGCAGCCCCCAAACGGGAGCGTACAATGAGCAGTTCTTC. This codes for CASSPQTGAYNEQFF.

The rearrangement uses TRBV7-6 and TRBJ2-3; D assignment may be TRBD1 or TRBD2 (6 bases each). Deletions cut 5 bases from V and 6 bases from J, with 15 bases between. Germline V gives CDR1 SGHVS, CDR2 FNYEAQ. This CDR3 has 14 residues. The CDR3 is CASSSNGGPDTQYF. The CDR3 DNA reads TGTGCCAGCAGCAGTAATGGGGGGCCGGATACGCAGTATTTT. The whole variable domain, remainder taken from reference TRBV7-6 and TRBJ2-3, is GAGVSQSPRYKVTKRGQDVALRCDPISGHVSLYWYRQALGQGPEFLTYFNYEAQQDKSGLPNDRFSAERPEGSISTLTIQRTEQRDSAMYRCASSSNGGPDTQYFGPGTRLTVL.